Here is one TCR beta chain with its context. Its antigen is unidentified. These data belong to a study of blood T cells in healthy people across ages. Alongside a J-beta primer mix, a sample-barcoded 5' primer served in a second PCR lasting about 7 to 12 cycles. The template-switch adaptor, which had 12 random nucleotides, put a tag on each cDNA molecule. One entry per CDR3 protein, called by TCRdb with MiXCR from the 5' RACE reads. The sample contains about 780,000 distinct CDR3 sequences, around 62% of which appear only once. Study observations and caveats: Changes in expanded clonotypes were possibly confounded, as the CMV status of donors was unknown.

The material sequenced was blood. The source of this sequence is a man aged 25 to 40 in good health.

Written as DNA, the CDR3 is TGTGCCAGCAGCGAGCGACAGGCCACTGAAGCTTTCTTT. Amino acids: CASSERQATEAFF. This chain links TRBV7-9 with TRBJ1-1, with D possibly being TRBD1 (6 bases). Germline CDR1 reads SEHNR; CDR2 reads FQNEAQ (reference sequence). The V gene lost 5 bases and the J gene lost 4 bases, with 11 bases spanning the gap. This CDR3 spans 13 amino acids.